This entry is about one TCR beta chain. Its cognate antigen has yet to be identified. No base quality values were provided; no much bigger clone lies one nucleotide off. This specimen comes from a study of blood T cells in healthy people across ages (dated by TCRdb to the mid-2010s). Study-level background: In model experiments, template switching captured roughly one uniquely barcoded TCR beta cDNA molecule for every two T cells. Using deep sequencing normalized with unique cDNA molecular identifiers, the study measured how TCR beta repertoire diversity changes with age. Donors were grouped into four age groups: young (average roughly 15 years), middle-aged (less than 40), aged (roughly 62) and long-lived (just over 80). Using the same blood draw, the study looked at two additional independent replicas of 1 million unique cDNA reads for two donors, one aged 18 to 30 and the other aged 80 or older. Study-level results and caveats: Observed TCR beta diversity per million T cells fell roughly linearly with age, and a significant reduction was already apparent by age around 40. Since profiling was done on bulk unsorted PBMCs, naive and antigen-experienced compartments could not be conclusively compared. Compared with the aged group, the long-lived group had more naive CD4+ T cells, fewer expanded clones and increased TCR diversity, a pattern suggesting age selection. Estimates of total diversity based on one million sequenced T cells were regarded as lower bounds and as underestimates. Because donor CMV infection status was unknown, age-related changes in expanded clonotypes were potentially confounded. A strong correlation was found between observed TCR beta diversity and the percentage of naive T cells measured by flow cytometry.

The CDR3, from cysteine to phenylalanine, totals 15 residues. The sequence is cut down to CDR3 DNA, 45 bases in frame from base 1. V is shortened by 0 bases, J by 2 bases, and the region joining them spans 11 bases. From the germline V gene (reference sequence), CDR1 is MNHNY and CDR2 is SVGAGI. The donors were roughly 39 Caucasian individuals from Russia, aged roughly 6 to 95 years, who were systemically healthy. Each donor gave 9.5 to 10 milliliters of peripheral blood, drawn into EDTA-treated Vacutainer tubes. PBMCs were isolated by Ficoll-Paque density-gradient centrifugation, with at least 6.5 million obtained per sample. Total RNA was extracted from PBMCs with Trizol reagent, with at least 5.5 micrograms obtained per sample. For every donor, an aliquot of PBMCs went through flow cytometry to measure the percentages of naive CD45RAhigh/CD27high T cells. The method was 5' RACE. Sequencing was carried out with an Illumina HiSeq 2500. A second PCR of roughly 7 to 11 cycles was performed with a sample-barcoded 5' primer and a J-beta primer mix. Each TCR beta cDNA molecule received a unique molecular identifier from a template-switch 5' adaptor carrying 12 random nucleotides. Each sample yielded at least 2.5 million CDR3-containing paired-end reads. All of the RNA was converted into first-strand cDNA using the Mint cDNA synthesis kit, with a TRBC-specific oligonucleotide serving as the primer. After uracil-DNA glycosylase treatment, a first 18-cycle PCR used universal primers M1SS and BC2_uni_R on all cDNA. The original pipeline was this. For normalization, 1 million high-quality reads, each with a distinct molecular identifier, were randomly selected from each sample. Reads sharing molecular identifiers were discarded rather than binned into consensus sequences. CDR3 identification, clonotype clustering and error correction used MiTCR with a Q25 quality threshold and the strictest error-elimination algorithm. A nonparametric unseen species model with Euler transformation was used to estimate lower-bound total TCR beta diversity. The raw public data were reprocessed by TCRdb itself: fastp quality trimming at Q25, MiXCR clonotype calling, in-frame beta chains only. Records with the same CDR3 protein are collapsed into one entry carrying the most frequent genes and DNA. What appears here as the V and J calls and clone size reflects TCRdb's work, not the paper's. The sample table shows more than 900,000 distinct CDR3 sequences, and approximately 25% are seen once. Together, the top ten hold about 0.69% of the sample.

These data were also filed under a second study, of T cells of mothers and their children. In that second paper, the authors write: The donors were nine systemically healthy Caucasian individuals, made up of three mothers and their six children. cDNA synthesis used all of the extracted RNA, with roughly 1.5 ug of RNA in each 15 ul reaction. In the second PCR, sample barcodes and 2-4 random nucleotides were introduced via the M1S primer. More than 9.5 million TCR beta CDR3 reads were obtained from each mother, and about 3 million reads were obtained from each child. In both related and unrelated pairs, thymic selection shapes the output of TCR recombination in a similar way, with inherited differences having only a minor effect. Normalized repertoire overlap in related mother-child pairs was always slightly higher than in unrelated mother-child pairs, but the difference was never significant. With a sensitivity of roughly 93 clones per million clonotypes, no persistent microchimeric T cell clones were detected. To look for features that set related mother-child pairs apart from unrelated individuals, the researchers ran deep NGS to compare the TCR beta repertoires of mothers and children. Mothers averaged around 43 +/- 4 years of age and children averaged around 10 +/- 4 years. After adapter ligation was performed with NEBNext reagents, the libraries were sequenced on an Illumina HiSeq 2000 with 100+100 nt paired-end reads. Mother and child libraries were prepared a month apart and sequenced in separate runs to prevent cross-contamination. For each donor, between about 500,000 and 2,000,000 distinct TCR beta clonotypes were identified. Naive TCR beta clonotypes were estimated from low-frequency clonotypes matched to each donor's FACS-determined naive share, without sorting.

Rearrangement joined TRBV6-6 to TRBJ2-7, with no confident D gene call. This clonotype originated in a girl aged 2-10 years in good health. The sequenced sample was blood. The DNA reads as follows: TGTGCCAGCAGTTACTCGTCGGGTACTACCTACGAGCAGTACTTC. This encodes CASSYSSGTTYEQYF.